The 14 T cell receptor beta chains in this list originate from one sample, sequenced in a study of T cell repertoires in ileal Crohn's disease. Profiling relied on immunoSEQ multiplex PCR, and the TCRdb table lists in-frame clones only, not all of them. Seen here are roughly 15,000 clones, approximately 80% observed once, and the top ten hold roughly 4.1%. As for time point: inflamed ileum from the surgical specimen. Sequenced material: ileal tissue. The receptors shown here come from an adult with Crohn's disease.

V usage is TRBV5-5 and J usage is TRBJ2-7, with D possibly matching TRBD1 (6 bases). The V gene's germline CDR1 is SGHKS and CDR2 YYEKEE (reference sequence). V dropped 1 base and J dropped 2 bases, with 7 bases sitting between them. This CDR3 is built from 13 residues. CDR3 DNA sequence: TGTGCCAGCAGCTTGCAGGGGCCCTACGAGCAGTACTTC. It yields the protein CASSLQGPYEQYF.

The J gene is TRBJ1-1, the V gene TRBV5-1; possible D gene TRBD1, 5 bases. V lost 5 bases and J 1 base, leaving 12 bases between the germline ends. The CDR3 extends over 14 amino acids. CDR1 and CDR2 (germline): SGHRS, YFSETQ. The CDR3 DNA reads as TGCGCCAGCAGTGACGGGGGTCAGAACACTGAAGCTTTCTTT. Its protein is CASSDGGQNTEAFF.

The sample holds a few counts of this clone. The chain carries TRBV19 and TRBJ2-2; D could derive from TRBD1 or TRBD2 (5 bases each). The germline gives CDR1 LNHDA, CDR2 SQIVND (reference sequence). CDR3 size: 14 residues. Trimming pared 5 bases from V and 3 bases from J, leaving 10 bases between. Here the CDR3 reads CASSGTRDTGELFF. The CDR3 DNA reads TGTGCCAGTAGTGGGACCAGGGACACCGGGGAGCTGTTTTTT.

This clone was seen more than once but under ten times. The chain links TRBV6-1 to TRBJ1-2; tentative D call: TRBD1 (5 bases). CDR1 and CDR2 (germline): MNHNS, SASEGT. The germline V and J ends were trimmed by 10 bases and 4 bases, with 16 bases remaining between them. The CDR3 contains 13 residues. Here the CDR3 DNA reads TGTGCCACACTGGGGGGACCGACCTATGGCTACACCTTC. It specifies CATLGGPTYGYTF.

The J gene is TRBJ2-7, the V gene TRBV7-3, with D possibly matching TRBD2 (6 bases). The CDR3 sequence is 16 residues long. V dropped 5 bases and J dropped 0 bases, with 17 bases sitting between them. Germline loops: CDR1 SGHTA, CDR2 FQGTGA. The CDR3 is CASSPRLGKNSYEQYF. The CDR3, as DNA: TGTGCCAGCAGCCCTCGACTAGGAAAGAACTCCTACGAGCAGTACTTC.

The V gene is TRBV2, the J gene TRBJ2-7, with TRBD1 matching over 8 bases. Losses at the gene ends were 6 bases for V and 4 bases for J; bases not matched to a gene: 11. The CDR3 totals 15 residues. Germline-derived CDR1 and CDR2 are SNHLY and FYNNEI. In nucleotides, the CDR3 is TGTGCCAGCAGAGCCGACAGGGGAGAACTGTACGAGCAGTACTTC. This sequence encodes CASRADRGELYEQYF.

The CDR3 DNA is TGCAGCGCCCCGTGGGGGGAGACCCAGTACTTC. This codes for CSAPWGETQYF. The chain couples TRBV29-1 to TRBJ2-5; D may match TRBD1 or TRBD2 (5 bases each). The V gene's germline CDR1 is SQVTM and CDR2 ANQGSEA. Trimming took 7 bases from V and 5 from J, leaving 11 bases between them. The CDR3 sequence is 11 residues long. The full variable domain, with the rest looked up from reference TRBV29-1 and TRBJ2-5, is SAVISQKPSRDICQRGTSLTIQCQVDSQVTMMFWYRQQPGQSLTLIATANQGSEATYESGFVIDKFPISRPNLTFSTLTVSNMSPEDSSIYLCSAPWGETQYFGPGTRLLVL.

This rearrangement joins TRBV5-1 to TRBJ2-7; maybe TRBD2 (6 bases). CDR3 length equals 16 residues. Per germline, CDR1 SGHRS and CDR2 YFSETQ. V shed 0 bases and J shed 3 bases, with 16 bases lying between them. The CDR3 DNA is TGCGCCAGCAGCTTGGCCAAGGAGGTCGGGGGCTACGAGCAGTACTTC. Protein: CASSLAKEVGGYEQYF.

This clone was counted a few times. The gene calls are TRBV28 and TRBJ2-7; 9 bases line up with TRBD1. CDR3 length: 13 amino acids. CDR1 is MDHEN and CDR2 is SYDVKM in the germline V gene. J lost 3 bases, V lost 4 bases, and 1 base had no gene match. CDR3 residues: CASSSGQGYEQYF. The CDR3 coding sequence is TGTGCCAGCAGTTCGGGACAGGGCTACGAGCAGTACTTC.

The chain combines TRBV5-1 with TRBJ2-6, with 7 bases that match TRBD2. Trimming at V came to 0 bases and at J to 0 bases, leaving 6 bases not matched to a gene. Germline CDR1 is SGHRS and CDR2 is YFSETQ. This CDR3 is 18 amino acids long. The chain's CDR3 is CASSLAGGNSSGANVLTF. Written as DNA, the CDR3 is TGCGCCAGCAGCTTGGCGGGGGGAAACAGCTCTGGGGCCAACGTCCTGACTTTC. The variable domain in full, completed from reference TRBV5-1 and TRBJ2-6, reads KAGVTQTPRYLIKTRGQQVTLSCSPISGHRSVSWYQQTPGQGLQFLFEYFSETQRNKGNFPGRFSGRQFSNSRSEMNVSTLELGDSALYLCASSLAGGNSSGANVLTFGAGSRLTVL.

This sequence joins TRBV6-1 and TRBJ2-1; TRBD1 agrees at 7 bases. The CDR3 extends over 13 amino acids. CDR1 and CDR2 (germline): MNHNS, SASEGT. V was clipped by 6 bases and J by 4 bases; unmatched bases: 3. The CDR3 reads CASRDRPYNEQFF. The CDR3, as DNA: TGTGCCAGCAGGGACAGGCCGTACAATGAGCAGTTCTTC.

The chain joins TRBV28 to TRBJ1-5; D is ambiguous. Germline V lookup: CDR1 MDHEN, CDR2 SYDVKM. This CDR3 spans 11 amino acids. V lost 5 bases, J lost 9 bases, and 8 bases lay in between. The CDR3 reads CASSTNRPQHF. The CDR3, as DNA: TGTGCCAGCAGTACAAATAGGCCCCAGCATTTT.

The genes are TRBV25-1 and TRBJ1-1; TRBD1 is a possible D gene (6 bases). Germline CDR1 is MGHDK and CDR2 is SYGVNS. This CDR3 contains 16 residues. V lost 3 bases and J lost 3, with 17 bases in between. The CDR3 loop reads CASSDRQVGGDTEAFF. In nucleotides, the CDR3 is TGTGCCAGCAGTGATCGACAGGTCGGGGGGGACACTGAAGCTTTCTTT. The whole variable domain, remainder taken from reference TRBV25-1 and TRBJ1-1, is EADIYQTPRYLVIGTGKKITLECSQTMGHDKMYWYQQDPGMELHLIHYSYGVNSTEKGDLSSESTVSRIRTEHFPLTLESARPSHTSQYLCASSDRQVGGDTEAFFGQGTRLTVV.

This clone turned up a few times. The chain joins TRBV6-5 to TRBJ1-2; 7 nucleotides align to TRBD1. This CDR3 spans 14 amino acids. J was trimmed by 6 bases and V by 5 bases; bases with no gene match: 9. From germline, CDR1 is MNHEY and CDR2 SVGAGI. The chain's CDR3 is CASSMLRQGNGYTF. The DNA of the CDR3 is TGTGCCAGCAGTATGCTGCGACAGGGCAATGGCTACACCTTC.